This T cell receptor (beta chain) appears in the sequencing data of a study of T-cell memory formation after mild COVID-19. With respect to this clonotype: Its antigen remains unknown.

Study conclusions and caveats: CM and EM subsets held most contracting CD4+ clones; EMRA held CD8+ ones.

Constant-segment primers were used for 5'RACE, and the resulting TCR alpha and TCR beta cDNA libraries carried sample barcodes and UMIs. TCRdb recomputed calls from the 5' RACE reads with MiXCR, one row per CDR3 protein. Of fewer than 250,000 distinct CDR3 sequences listed, 27% were seen once; the top ten hold 10% to 12%. The CDR3 is 15 amino acids. V was trimmed by 4 bases and J by 7 bases, leaving 21 bases between them. The sample consisted of PBMCs or a T cell subset sorted from them (not recorded which). This clonotype originated in an adult woman who had mild COVID-19 (a few samples of this study predate the infection). Cell type and time point are not known. The rearrangement joins TRBV5-3 to TRBJ2-7; D is perhaps TRBD1 (6 bases). TRBV5-3 is classed as an ORF, of uncertain function. CDR3: CARSRRRTGSGEQYF. The CDR3 region has the DNA TGTGCCAGAAGCCGCCGCCGCACAGGGTCGGGGGAGCAGTACTTC.